These T cell receptor beta chains were read from a single sample in a study of T cells in Graves' hyperthyroidism and ophthalmopathy. TCRdb analysed the multiplex PCR reads with MiXCR anew, one entry per CDR3 protein. The table has hundreds of thousands of distinct CDR3 sequences, 15% to 20% seen once. Sequenced: blood. These receptors all come from a woman aged 18-30 years with Graves' hyperthyroidism. The CDR3 runs from the conserved cysteine through the conserved F or W. A D gene is named only where the DNA matches it firmly. Clone sizes are given selectively: once, few, many, or a class where the clone is expanded.

size: .; D: TRBD1; V: TRBV20-1; length: 15; J: TRBJ2-5; CDR3: CSARPRGRYQETQYF; DNA: TGCAGTGCTCGCCCCAGGGGGCGGTACCAAGAGACCCAGTACTTC
size: .; D: TRBD2; V: TRBV5-6; length: 14; J: TRBJ2-5; CDR3: CASSYWTSSETQYF; DNA: TGTGCCAGCAGCTACTGGACTAGCAGCGAGACCCAGTACTTC
size: few; D: TRBD1; V: TRBV7-8; length: 18; J: TRBJ1-5; CDR3: CASSPRPIRQGRNQPQHF; DNA: TGTGCCAGCAGCCCCAGACCTATTCGACAGGGGCGCAATCAGCCCCAGCATTTT
size: .; D: TRBD1; V: TRBV11-2; length: 13; J: TRBJ1-2; CDR3: CASRRTGGDGYTF; DNA: TGTGCCAGCAGACGGACAGGGGGCGATGGCTACACCTTC
size: .; D: .; V: TRBV6-1; length: 15; J: TRBJ1-6; CDR3: CASRPPAEGGSPLHF; DNA: TGTGCCAGCAGACCCCCCGCGGAGGGCGGTTCACCCCTCCACTTT
size: few; D: TRBD2; V: TRBV5-1; length: 15; J: TRBJ2-7; CDR3: CASRSQLAGPYEQYF; DNA: TGCGCCAGCCGCTCGCAACTAGCGGGGCCCTACGAGCAGTACTTC
size: .; D: .; V: TRBV3-1; length: 17; J: TRBJ2-2; CDR3: CASSQEVRHLNTGELFF; DNA: TGTGCCAGCAGCCAAGAGGTGAGACATTTGAACACCGGGGAGCTGTTTTTT
size: many; D: .; V: TRBV28; length: 13; J: TRBJ1-2; CDR3: CASRNDSGYGYTF; DNA: TGTGCCAGCAGAAATGACAGCGGATATGGCTACACCTTC
size: few; D: .; V: TRBV24-1; length: 15; J: TRBJ2-1; CDR3: CATRGGEASYNEQFF; DNA: TGTGCCACCAGAGGAGGGGAGGCCTCCTACAATGAGCAGTTCTTC
size: .; D: .; V: TRBV20-1; length: 14; J: TRBJ1-1; CDR3: CSARDSQLNTEASF; DNA: TGCAGTGCTAGAGATAGTCAGCTTAACACTGAAGCTTCCTTT
size: many; D: .; V: TRBV12-3/TRBV12-4; length: 15; J: TRBJ1-5; CDR3: CASRSGANSNQPQHF; DNA: TGTGCCAGCAGATCAGGGGCAAATAGCAATCAGCCCCAGCATTTT
size: .; D: TRBD2; V: TRBV12-3/TRBV12-4; length: 16; J: TRBJ2-3; CDR3: CASSLRTSGTTDTRYF; DNA: TGTGCCAGCAGTTTGAGAACTAGCGGAACCACAGATACGCGGTATTTT
size: many; D: .; V: TRBV11-1; length: 14; J: TRBJ1-1; CDR3: CASSLGRMNTEAFF; DNA: TGTGCCAGCAGCTTGGGACGAATGAACACTGAAGCTTTCTTT
size: .; D: TRBD1; V: TRBV24-1; length: 15; J: TRBJ2-1; CDR3: CATSESGTVNNEQFF; DNA: TGTGCCACCAGTGAGTCGGGGACAGTGAACAATGAGCAGTTCTTC
size: many; D: .; V: TRBV12-3/TRBV12-4; length: 15; J: TRBJ1-3; CDR3: CASRTELLSGNTIYF; DNA: TGTGCCAGCAGAACAGAGTTACTCTCTGGAAACACCATATATTTT
size: few; D: TRBD1; V: TRBV2; length: 13; J: TRBJ2-2; CDR3: CASSATGPGELFF; DNA: TGTGCCAGCAGTGCGACAGGGCCCGGGGAGCTGTTTTTT
size: .; D: .; V: TRBV6-1; length: 16; J: TRBJ2-2; CDR3: CASRFLAGATTGELFF; DNA: TGTGCCAGCAGATTCCTCGCGGGGGCTACCACCGGGGAGCTGTTTTTT
size: few; D: .; V: TRBV12-3/TRBV12-4; length: 16; J: TRBJ2-1; CDR3: CASSQLPRGRANEQFF; DNA: TGTGCCAGCAGCCAACTACCCCGTGGCAGGGCAAATGAGCAGTTCTTC
size: .; D: TRBD1; V: TRBV28; length: 15; J: TRBJ1-6; CDR3: CASSLYGQGRSPLHF; DNA: TGTGCCAGCAGTTTATACGGACAGGGGAGGTCACCCCTCCACTTT
size: few; D: .; V: TRBV29-1; length: 17; J: TRBJ2-1; CDR3: CSVDKDPRLRRVNEQFF; DNA: TGCAGCGTAGACAAGGATCCCCGGCTTAGAAGGGTAAATGAGCAGTTCTTC
size: many; D: TRBD1; V: TRBV20-1; length: 14; J: TRBJ2-1; CDR3: CSAPTGASYNEQFF; DNA: TGCAGTGCACCGACAGGGGCGTCCTACAATGAGCAGTTCTTC
size: many; D: TRBD2; V: TRBV20-1; length: 14; J: TRBJ2-7; CDR3: CSASEREGSGEQYF; DNA: TGCAGTGCTAGCGAGCGGGAGGGGTCAGGCGAGCAGTACTTC
size: .; D: .; V: TRBV6-1; length: 15; J: TRBJ1-1; CDR3: CASSGGGQKNTEAFF; DNA: TGTGCCAGCAGCGGGGGGGGGCAGAAGAACACTGAAGCTTTCTTT
size: .; D: TRBD1; V: TRBV20-1; length: 16; J: TRBJ1-5; CDR3: CSARGILGQTNQPQHF; DNA: TGCAGTGCTAGAGGAATTCTGGGACAGACCAATCAGCCCCAGCATTTT
size: .; D: .; V: TRBV6-2/TRBV6-3; length: 14; J: TRBJ2-2; CDR3: CASSPGLFTGELFF; DNA: TGTGCCAGCAGCCCGGGACTTTTCACCGGGGAGCTGTTTTTT
size: .; D: TRBD2; V: TRBV19; length: 16; J: TRBJ2-3; CDR3: CASSYGTSGGQDTQYF; DNA: TGTGCCAGTAGTTACGGGACTAGCGGGGGGCAAGATACGCAGTATTTT
size: many; D: .; V: TRBV27; length: 14; J: TRBJ2-7; CDR3: CASSFDGTSYEQYF; DNA: TGTGCCAGCAGTTTCGACGGAACCTCCTACGAGCAGTACTTC
size: many; D: TRBD2; V: TRBV20-1; length: 13; J: TRBJ2-1; CDR3: CSASLGGGGEQFF; DNA: TGCAGTGCTAGTCTCGGGGGGGGGGGTGAGCAGTTCTTC
size: many; D: .; V: TRBV12-3/TRBV12-4; length: 14; J: TRBJ2-5; CDR3: CASSFLGGVETQYF; DNA: TGTGCCAGCAGTTTCCTAGGAGGGGTGGAGACCCAGTACTTC
size: .; D: .; V: TRBV6-4; length: 13; J: TRBJ1-1; CDR3: CASSEDSYTEAFF; DNA: TGTGCCAGCAGTGAGGACAGTTACACTGAAGCTTTCTTT
size: few; D: TRBD2; V: TRBV4-3; length: 17; J: TRBJ2-7; CDR3: CASSQDRASGPSYEQYF; DNA: TGCGCCAGCAGCCAAGATCGGGCTAGCGGGCCATCCTACGAGCAGTACTTC
size: .; D: TRBD2; V: TRBV10-1; length: 15; J: TRBJ2-2; CDR3: CASSDLLAHTGELFF; DNA: TGCGCCAGCAGTGACCTACTAGCGCACACCGGGGAGCTGTTTTTT
size: many; D: TRBD1; V: TRBV20-1; length: 16; J: TRBJ1-4; CDR3: CSARDVPGQGDEKLFF; DNA: TGCAGTGCTAGAGATGTCCCCGGACAGGGGGACGAAAAACTGTTTTTT
size: .; D: .; V: TRBV6-1; length: 11; J: TRBJ2-7; CDR3: CASQATYEQYF; DNA: TGTGCCAGCCAGGCGACCTACGAGCAGTACTTC
size: .; D: .; V: TRBV4-1; length: 19; J: TRBJ1-1; CDR3: CASSQDKGSWVSMNTEAFF; DNA: TGCGCCAGCAGCCAAGATAAGGGATCTTGGGTCAGCATGAACACTGAAGCTTTCTTT
size: many; D: .; V: TRBV5-1; length: 13; J: TRBJ2-1; CDR3: CASSTRLGNEQFF; DNA: TGCGCCAGCAGTACTAGATTGGGCAATGAGCAGTTCTTC
size: many; D: TRBD2; V: TRBV20-1; length: 15; J: TRBJ2-5; CDR3: CSATASGSVRETQYF; DNA: TGCAGTGCTACAGCTAGCGGGAGTGTAAGAGAGACCCAGTACTTC
size: many; D: TRBD2; V: TRBV28; length: 16; J: TRBJ2-7; CDR3: CASSLPQLAGAYEQYF; DNA: TGTGCCAGCAGTTTACCTCAACTAGCGGGGGCCTACGAGCAGTACTTC
size: .; D: .; V: TRBV10-3; length: 17; J: TRBJ1-3; CDR3: CAISDLEPGPSGNTIYF; DNA: TGTGCCATCAGTGACCTGGAGCCGGGACCCTCTGGAAACACCATATATTTT
size: .; D: .; V: TRBV28; length: 16; J: TRBJ2-1; CDR3: CASSNSVRSSYNEQFF; DNA: TGTGCCAGCAGCAATAGCGTCAGGAGCTCCTACAATGAGCAGTTCTTC
size: few; D: TRBD2; V: TRBV18; length: 17; J: TRBJ2-4; CDR3: CASSPFVLAGKKNIQYF; DNA: TGTGCCAGCTCACCATTCGTCCTAGCGGGGAAAAAAAACATTCAGTACTTC
size: .; D: .; V: TRBV5-1; length: 15; J: TRBJ2-3; CDR3: CASSLLVEATDTQYF; DNA: TGCGCCAGCAGCTTGCTAGTGGAAGCCACAGATACGCAGTATTTT
size: few; D: .; V: TRBV4-3; length: 17; J: TRBJ2-4; CDR3: CASSQDPQILAKNIQYF; DNA: TGCGCCAGCAGCCAAGATCCACAGATCCTAGCCAAAAACATTCAGTACTTC
size: .; D: .; V: TRBV6-2/TRBV6-3; length: 14; J: TRBJ2-3; CDR3: CASSARRVTDTQYF; DNA: TGTGCCAGCAGTGCTCGCAGGGTTACAGATACGCAGTATTTT
size: many; D: TRBD2; V: TRBV6-1; length: 15; J: TRBJ2-3; CDR3: CASLRSGSYADTQYF; DNA: TGTGCCAGCCTACGGAGCGGGAGTTACGCAGATACGCAGTATTTT
size: many; D: TRBD1; V: TRBV12-3/TRBV12-4; length: 15; J: TRBJ2-7; CDR3: CASSSWTGGSYEQYF; DNA: TGTGCCAGCAGTTCCTGGACAGGGGGGTCTTACGAGCAGTACTTC
size: few; D: TRBD2; V: TRBV12-3/TRBV12-4; length: 14; J: TRBJ2-5; CDR3: CASRKGLAGETQYF; DNA: TGTGCCAGCAGAAAAGGACTAGCGGGAGAGACCCAGTACTTC
size: many; D: TRBD2; V: TRBV28; length: 17; J: TRBJ2-1; CDR3: CASSLQREQFSANEQFF; DNA: TGTGCCAGCAGTCTCCAGCGGGAGCAGTTTAGCGCCAATGAGCAGTTCTTC
size: many; D: TRBD2; V: TRBV28; length: 15; J: TRBJ2-7; CDR3: CASSPRTSGRYEQYF; DNA: TGTGCCAGCAGTCCGCGGACTAGCGGGAGGTACGAGCAGTACTTC
size: .; D: .; V: TRBV4-2; length: 13; J: TRBJ2-1; CDR3: CASSQEGGNEQFF; DNA: TGTGCCAGCAGCCAGGAAGGAGGCAATGAGCAGTTCTTC
size: .; D: .; V: TRBV19; length: 14; J: TRBJ1-1; CDR3: CASSWGNKLGEAFF; DNA: TGTGCCAGTAGTTGGGGCAACAAATTGGGTGAAGCTTTCTTT
size: .; D: .; V: TRBV12-5; length: 16; J: TRBJ2-6; CDR3: CASAPGTGTGANVLTF; DNA: TGTGCTAGTGCCCCTGGAACAGGGACTGGGGCCAACGTCCTGACTTTC
size: many; D: .; V: TRBV5-1; length: 14; J: TRBJ1-1; CDR3: CASKLSTGNTEAFF; DNA: TGCGCCAGCAAACTTAGTACCGGGAACACTGAAGCTTTCTTT